This T cell receptor beta chain was identified in a study of CD8+CD57+ T cells in acquired aplastic anemia. General observations from the study: The same twenty-nine CD8+ CDR3 sequences occurred in patients and in controls. The study found no significant CD8+ Simpson's diversity difference between patients and controls.

As concerns this clonotype: Its antigen remains unknown.

Sequencing involved patients with CD8+CD57+ cell expansion previously shown by flow cytometry. Everyone among the patients had severe acquired aplastic anemia. CDR3 length equals 14 residues. Germline loops: CDR1 SGDLS, CDR2 YYNGEE. Profiles of TCR beta VDJ and CDR3 were generated from a genomic DNA template. MiXCR, run by TCRdb on the reads, gives a single entry per CDR3 protein. The sample has 180,000 or so distinct CDR3 sequences; around 48% are singletons. J is TRBJ2-5 and V is TRBV9; D gene uncertain. The J call may be faulty, since TRBJ2-7 better matches the DNA end. The TCR comes from a human donor with aplastic anemia. The sequenced sample consisted of sorted CD4+, CD8+, or CD8+CD57+ T cells (not recorded which) from PBMCs. The CDR3 here is CASSVDLGTYEQYF. The CDR3 DNA is TGTGCCAGCAGCGTAGATTTGGGCACTTACGAGCAGTACTTC.